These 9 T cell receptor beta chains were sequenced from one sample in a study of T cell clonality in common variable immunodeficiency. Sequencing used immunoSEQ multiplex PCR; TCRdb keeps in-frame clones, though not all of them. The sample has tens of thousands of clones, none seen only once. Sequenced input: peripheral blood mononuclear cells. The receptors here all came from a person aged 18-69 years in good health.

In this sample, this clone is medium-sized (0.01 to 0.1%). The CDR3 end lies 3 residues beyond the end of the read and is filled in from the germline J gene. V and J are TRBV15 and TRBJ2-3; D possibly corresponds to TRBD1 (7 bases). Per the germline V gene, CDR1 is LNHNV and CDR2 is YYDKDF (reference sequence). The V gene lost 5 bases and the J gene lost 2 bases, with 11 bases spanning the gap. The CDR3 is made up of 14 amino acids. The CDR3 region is CATSGGTATDTQYF. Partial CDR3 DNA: TGTGCCACCAGCGGCGGGACAGCCACAGATACG.

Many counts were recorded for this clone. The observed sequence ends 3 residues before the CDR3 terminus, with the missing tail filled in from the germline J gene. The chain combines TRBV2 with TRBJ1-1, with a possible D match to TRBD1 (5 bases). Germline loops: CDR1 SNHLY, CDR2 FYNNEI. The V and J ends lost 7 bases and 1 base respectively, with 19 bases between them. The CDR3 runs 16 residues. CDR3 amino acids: CASIEGSGQRNTEAFF. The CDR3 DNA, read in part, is TGTGCCAGCATAGAAGGGTCAGGGCAGAGGAACACTGAA.

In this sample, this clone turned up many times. The covered CDR3 bases are TGCAGTGCTAGAGATCCCATACTAGCGAGCCAAAACATT. Protein: CSARDPILASQNI. The CDR3 as a whole reads CSARDPILASQNIQYF. The gene calls are TRBV20-1 and TRBJ2-4; 7 bases are shared with TRBD2. The CDR3 end is not reached by the read, which stops 3 residues before it; the germline J gene fills it in. After removal of 0 bases from V and 5 bases from J, the junction contained 10 bases not matched to a gene. Germline V CDR1 and CDR2: DFQATT, SNEGSKA (reference sequence). This CDR3 is built from 16 residues.

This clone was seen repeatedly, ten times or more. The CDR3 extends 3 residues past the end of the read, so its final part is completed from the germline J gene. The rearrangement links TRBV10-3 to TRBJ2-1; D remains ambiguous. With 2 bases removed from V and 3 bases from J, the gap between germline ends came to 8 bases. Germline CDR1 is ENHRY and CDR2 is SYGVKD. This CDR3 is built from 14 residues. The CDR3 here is CAISEVLNYNEQFF. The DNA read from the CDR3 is TGTGCCATCAGTGAGGTCTTAAACTACAATGAG.

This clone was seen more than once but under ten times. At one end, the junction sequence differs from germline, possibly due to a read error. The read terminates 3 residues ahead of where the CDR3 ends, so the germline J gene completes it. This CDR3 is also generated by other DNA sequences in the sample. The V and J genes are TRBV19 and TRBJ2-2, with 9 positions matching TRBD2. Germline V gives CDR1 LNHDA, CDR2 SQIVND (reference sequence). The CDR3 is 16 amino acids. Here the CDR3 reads CASSIEAGGPTGELFF. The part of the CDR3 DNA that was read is TGTGCCAGTAGCATAGAGGCGGGAGGGCCCACCGGGGAG.

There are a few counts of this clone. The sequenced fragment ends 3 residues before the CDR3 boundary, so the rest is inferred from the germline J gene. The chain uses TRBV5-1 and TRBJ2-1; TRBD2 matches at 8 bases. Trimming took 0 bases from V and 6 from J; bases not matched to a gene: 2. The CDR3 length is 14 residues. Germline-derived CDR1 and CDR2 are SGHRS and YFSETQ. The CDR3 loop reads CASSLGSGANEQFF. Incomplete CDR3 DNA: TGCGCCAGCAGCTTGGGTAGCGGGGCCAATGAG.

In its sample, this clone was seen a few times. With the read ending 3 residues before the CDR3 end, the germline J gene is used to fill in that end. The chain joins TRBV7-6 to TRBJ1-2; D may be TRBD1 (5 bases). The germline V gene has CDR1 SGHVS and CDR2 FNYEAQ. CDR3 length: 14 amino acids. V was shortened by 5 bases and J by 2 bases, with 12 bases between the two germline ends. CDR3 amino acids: CASSLTGGNYGYTF. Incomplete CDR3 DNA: TGTGCCAGCAGCCTAACTGGGGGGAACTATGGC. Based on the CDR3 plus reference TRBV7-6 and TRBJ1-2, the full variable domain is GAGVSQSPRYKVTKRGQDVALRCDPISGHVSLYWYRQALGQGPEFLTYFNYEAQQDKSGLPNDRFSAERPEGSISTLTIQRTEQRDSAMYRCASSLTGGNYGYTFGSGTRLTVV.

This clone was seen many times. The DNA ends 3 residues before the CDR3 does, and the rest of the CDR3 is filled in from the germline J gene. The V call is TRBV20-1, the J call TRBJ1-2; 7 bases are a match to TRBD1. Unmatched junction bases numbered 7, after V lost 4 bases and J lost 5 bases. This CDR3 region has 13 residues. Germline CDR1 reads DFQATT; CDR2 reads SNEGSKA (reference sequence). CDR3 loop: CSAIMGQPYGYTF. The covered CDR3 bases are TGCAGTGCTATTATGGGACAGCCTTATGGC.

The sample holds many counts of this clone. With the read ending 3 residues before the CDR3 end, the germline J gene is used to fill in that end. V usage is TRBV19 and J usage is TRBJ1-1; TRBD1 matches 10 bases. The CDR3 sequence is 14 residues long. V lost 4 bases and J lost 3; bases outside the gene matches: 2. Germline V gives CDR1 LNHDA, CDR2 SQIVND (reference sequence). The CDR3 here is CASSRTGGDTEAFF. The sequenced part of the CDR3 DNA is TGTGCCAGTAGTAGGACAGGGGGGGACACTGAA.